This passage covers 3 T cell receptor beta chains from one sample sequenced in a study of blood T cell repertoires in COVID-19. Repertoires were generated with immunoSEQ multiplex PCR, while TCRdb's copy carries only in-frame clones and drops some. The sample records fewer than 350,000 clones, over 75% being singletons. Sequences were obtained from peripheral blood. These receptor sequences come from a man aged 18 to 35 with active or convalescent COVID-19.

The rearrangement uses TRBV5-6 and TRBJ2-7, with TRBD1 as a possible D gene (5 bases). The CDR3 covers 11 residues. Germline V lookup: CDR1 SGHDT, CDR2 YYEEEE. Trimming removed 5 bases at V and 4 bases at J, with 7 bases between. The CDR3 DNA is TGTGCCAGCAGGCAGGGATACGAGCAGTACTTC. Protein sequence: CASRQGYEQYF.

The chain carries TRBV5-6 and TRBJ1-1; TRBD1 matches 8 bases. Germline V lookup: CDR1 SGHDT, CDR2 YYEEEE. V was pared by 5 bases and J by 2 bases, with 11 bases of the junction left unmatched. This CDR3 comprises 16 residues. This chain's CDR3 is CASRSLTGDFNTEAFF. CDR3 sequence (DNA): TGTGCCAGCAGATCCCTGACAGGGGACTTTAACACTGAAGCTTTCTTT.

The chain employs TRBV6-2 or TRBV6-3 and TRBJ1-1; D unclear. Per the germline V gene, CDR1 is MNHEY and CDR2 is SVGEGT. The CDR3 is 12 amino acids. The V gene lost 3 bases and the J gene lost 7 bases, with 9 bases spanning the gap. CDR3 in amino acids: CASSYLRNEAFF. DNA of the CDR3: TGTGCCAGCAGTTATCTGAGAAATGAAGCTTTCTTT.